This T cell receptor (beta chain) originates from a study of T cell responses to AZD1222 COVID-19 vaccine. The table came from immunoSEQ multiplex PCR; TCRdb's copy has only in-frame clones and leaves some out. The data show 150,000 or so clones, approximately 90% seen once. CDR1 is KGHDR and CDR2 is SFDVKD in the germline V gene. With 7 bases removed from V and 3 bases from J, the gap between germline ends came to 16 bases. The length of the CDR3 is 15 residues. The sequencing here drew on peripheral blood, taken on day 0 of AZD1222 vaccination. The chain couples TRBV24-1 to TRBJ2-3; the D gene is possibly TRBD1 (6 bases). The TCR sequence derives from an adult in good health. The CDR3 loop is CATSTQGLGTDTQYF. The CDR3 DNA sequence: TGTGCCACCAGCACACAGGGATTGGGAACAGATACGCAGTATTTT.